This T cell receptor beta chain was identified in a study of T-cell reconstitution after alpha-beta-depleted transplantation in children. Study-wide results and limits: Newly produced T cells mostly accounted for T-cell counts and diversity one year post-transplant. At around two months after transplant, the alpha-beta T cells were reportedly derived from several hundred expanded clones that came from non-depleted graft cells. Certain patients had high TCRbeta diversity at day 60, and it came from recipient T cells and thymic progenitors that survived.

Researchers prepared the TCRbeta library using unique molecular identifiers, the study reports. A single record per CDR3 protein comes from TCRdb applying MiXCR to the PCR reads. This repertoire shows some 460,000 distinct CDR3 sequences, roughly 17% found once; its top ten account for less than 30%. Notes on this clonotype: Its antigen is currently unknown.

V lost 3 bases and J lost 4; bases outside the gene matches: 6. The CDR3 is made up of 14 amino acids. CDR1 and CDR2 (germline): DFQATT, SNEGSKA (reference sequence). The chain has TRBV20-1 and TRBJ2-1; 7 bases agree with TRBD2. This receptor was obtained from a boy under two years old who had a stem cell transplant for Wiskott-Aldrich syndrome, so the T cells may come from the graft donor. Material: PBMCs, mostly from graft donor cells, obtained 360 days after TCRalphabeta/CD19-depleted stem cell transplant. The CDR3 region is CSASSGGGYNEQFF. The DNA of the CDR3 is TGCAGTGCTAGTTCGGGGGGTGGGTACAATGAGCAGTTCTTC.